This TCR beta chain was recorded in a study of CD8 T cells in Susac syndrome. Study-level points and caveats: That the number of individuals in its TCR sequencing and HLA analysis was relatively small was acknowledged by the study.

On this clonotype: Its target is not known.

The V and J ends lost 2 bases and 3 bases, in that order; junction bases with no gene match: 3. Germline V gene data show CDR1 as SGHVS and CDR2 as FQNEAQ. The CDR3 has 15 residues. Random hexamers primed reverse transcription of about 0.45 to 1 ug RNA. Each CDR3 protein gets one entry after TCRdb re-called the immunoSEQ multiplex PCR reads with MiXCR. The sample has almost 450,000 distinct CDR3 sequences; around 83% are singletons. Relapsing-remitting disease, either stable or active, was present in the multiple sclerosis controls, who were treatment-naive patients. It was negative isolation that provided the CD8+ and CD4+ T cells, whereas TEMRA cells were enriched by FACS.

The receptor was derived from a human donor with multiple sclerosis. Material: CD8+ T cells from PBMCs. This sequence joins TRBV7-8 and TRBJ1-5; TRBD1 aligns across 8 bases. CDR3 sequence: CASSLRTGYNQPQHF. The DNA of the CDR3 is TGTGCCAGCAGCTTACGGACAGGGTACAATCAGCCCCAGCATTTT.